The 25 T cell receptor beta chains given below trace back to one sample, sequenced in a study of shared clonotypes between healthy human individuals. Data came from immunoSEQ multiplex PCR; TCRdb stores just in-frame clones and leaves some out. Among 2 million to 3 million clones listed, approximately 93% were seen once. Specimen: naive CD4+ T cells from PBMCs. Noted subset: CD45RA+ positively selected. Receptors were obtained from a man aged 18 to 35 in good health. Some clones in this sample may be carry-over from other donors' samples.

The V and J genes are TRBV5-5 and TRBJ2-2; 7 bases fit TRBD2. The CDR3 is 16 residues long. Germline V gene sequence: CDR1 SGHKS, CDR2 YYEKEE (reference sequence). V trimming: 4 bases; J trimming: 0 bases; junction bases outside the gene matches: 6. Written as DNA, the CDR3 is TGTGCCAGCAGCCAGGGCCTAGCGGCGAACACCGGGGAGCTGTTTTTT. Protein product: CASSQGLAANTGELFF.

The chain carries TRBV6-6 and TRBJ2-7; D gene unclear. Trimming took 0 bases from V and 5 from J, leaving 11 bases between them. This CDR3 region has 14 residues. Germline CDR1 MNHNY, CDR2 SVGAGI (reference sequence). The CDR3 loop is CASSYSPLSHEQYF. As DNA, the CDR3 is TGTGCCAGCAGTTACTCTCCTCTCTCTCACGAGCAGTACTTC.

The chain recombines TRBV18 with TRBJ1-1, with TRBD1 as a possible D gene (6 bases). V lost 2 bases and J lost 0, with 13 bases in between. The V gene's germline CDR1 is KGHSH and CDR2 LQKENI. This CDR3 has 16 residues. Written as DNA, the CDR3 is TGTGCCAGCTCACCAAATGACAGGAGACTGAACACTGAAGCTTTCTTT. Its protein product is CASSPNDRRLNTEAFF.

The CDR3 sequence: CSALVSGTRGQYF. The CDR3 region has the DNA TGCAGCGCCCTGGTCAGCGGTACGAGGGGGCAGTACTTC. This sequence joins TRBV29-1 and TRBJ2-7; D assignment may be TRBD1 or TRBD2 (5 bases each). CDR3 length: 13 residues. Trimming left V 7 bases short and J 9 bases short, with 22 bases between. Germline lookup yields CDR1 SQVTM and CDR2 ANQGSEA.

The V call is TRBV7-2, the J call TRBJ1-2, with TRBD1 as a possible D gene (5 bases). V shed 2 bases and J shed 4 bases, with 11 bases lying between them. Looked up from germline, CDR1 is SGHTA and CDR2 is FQGNSA. The CDR3 totals 14 residues. CDR3 in DNA: TGTGCCAGCAGCTTAACTCAACAGGTCTATGGCTACACCTTC. Protein sequence: CASSLTQQVYGYTF.

This clone was detected once. This rearrangement joins TRBV7-2 to TRBJ2-1; TRBD2 aligns across 7 bases. The CDR3 has 16 amino acids. Unmatched junction bases numbered 8, after V lost 6 bases and J lost 0 bases. The germline V gene encodes CDR1 SGHTA and CDR2 FQGNSA. CDR3 protein: CASRQDTGGSYNEQFF. The CDR3 DNA reads as TGTGCCAGCAGACAAGATACGGGAGGCTCCTACAATGAGCAGTTCTTC.

The V gene is TRBV11-2, the J gene TRBJ1-3; D possibly corresponds to TRBD1 (6 bases). The CDR3 is 16 amino acids. Germline V gene lookup returns CDR1 SGHAT and CDR2 FQNNGV. Trimming took 5 bases from V and 2 from J, leaving 16 bases between them. The CDR3 DNA reads TGTGCCAGCAGCGAAAGGACAGAAGTGCCTGGAAACACCATATATTTT. Its protein product is CASSERTEVPGNTIYF.

The chain employs TRBV11-3 and TRBJ2-1, with 11 positions matching TRBD2. There are 17 residues in the CDR3. The J segment lost 9 bases and the V segment lost 4 bases, leaving 14 bases of the junction unmatched. Germline V gene sequence: CDR1 SGHNT, CDR2 YENEEA. The CDR3 reads CASSSGIGTSGGTEQFF. CDR3 nucleotide sequence: TGTGCCAGCAGCTCCGGGATCGGGACTAGCGGCGGCACTGAGCAGTTCTTC.

The genes are TRBV2 and TRBJ1-1; D remains ambiguous. This CDR3 contains 14 residues. The ends were cut back, 6 bases at V and 4 bases at J, with 15 bases in the middle. Germline CDR1 reads SNHLY; CDR2 reads FYNNEI. The CDR3 here is CASSTRAYSTEAFF. The CDR3 DNA sequence: TGTGCCAGCAGCACCCGGGCCTACTCCACTGAAGCTTTCTTT.

The chain links TRBV5-6 to TRBJ1-6, with D possibly TRBD1 on 5 matching bases. The CDR3 loop spans 14 amino acids. In germline, CDR1 is SGHDT, CDR2 YYEEEE. The V end lost 2 bases, the J end lost 6 bases, and 9 bases lay between the germline ends. CDR3: CASSFRGRNSPLHF. CDR3 bases: TGTGCCAGCAGCTTTAGGGGTCGTAATTCACCCCTCCACTTT.

The chain recombines TRBV25-1 with TRBJ2-7; D may be TRBD1 (5 bases). CDR3 length: 13 residues. Trimming stripped 4 bases from V and 2 bases from J, with 9 bases between. Germline V CDR1 and CDR2: MGHDK, SYGVNS. CDR3 coding DNA: TGTGCCAGCAGTGCGGCAGGGACCTACGAGCAGTACTTC. The encoded protein is CASSAAGTYEQYF.

About this clone: The same CDR3 arises from other DNA sequences in this sample as well. The chain carries TRBV12-5 and TRBJ1-1, with unresolved D. Germline loops: CDR1 LGHNT, CDR2 FRNRAP. V was trimmed by 1 base and J by 1 base, leaving 4 bases between them. CDR3 size: 13 residues. This CDR3 reads CASGLGGNTEAFF. As DNA, the CDR3 is TGTGCTAGTGGTTTGGGAGGGAACACTGAAGCTTTCTTT.

The gene calls are TRBV5-1 and TRBJ2-3; D unclear. The CDR3 runs 12 residues. The ends were cut back, 5 bases at V and 7 bases at J, with 11 bases in the middle. Germline CDR1 SGHRS, CDR2 YFSETQ. CDR3 coding DNA: TGCGCCAGCAGTCAGGAGTCAAATACGCAGTATTTT. Translation: CASSQESNTQYF.

This clone came up once. The chain carries TRBV2 and TRBJ2-1, with unresolved D. The CDR3 has 14 amino acids. V was trimmed by 7 bases and J by 12 bases, leaving 22 bases between them. The germline V gene encodes CDR1 SNHLY and CDR2 FYNNEI. DNA of the CDR3: TGTGCCAGCACCTCGGAGAGTAGGACCCCATTGCAGTTCTTC. It is translated as CASTSESRTPLQFF.

The rearrangement uses TRBV27 and TRBJ1-5, with TRBD1 matching over 10 bases. Per the germline V gene, CDR1 is MNHEY and CDR2 is SMNVEV (reference sequence). Trimming cost V 5 bases and J 7 bases; bases outside gene matches: 14. CDR3 length: 17 residues. The CDR3 DNA follows: TGTGCCAGCAGTCCACGGTCCTGGACAGGGGGAGGACAGCCCCAGCATTTT. Translating gives CASSPRSWTGGGQPQHF.

This sequence joins TRBV4-1 and TRBJ2-1; the match to TRBD2 covers 12 bases. Germline CDR1 MGHRA, CDR2 YSYEKL. The trim removed 2 bases at V and 8 bases at J, leaving 7 bases unmatched. The CDR3 is 16 residues long. CDR3 sequence: CASSQLGLAGGYEQFF. The CDR3 DNA reads as TGCGCCAGCAGCCAACTCGGGCTAGCGGGAGGGTATGAGCAGTTCTTC.

The chain combines TRBV7-6 with TRBJ1-3; no firm D call. CDR1 and CDR2 from the germline V gene are SGHVS and FNYEAQ. V lost 1 base and J 4 bases, leaving 5 bases between the germline ends. The CDR3 covers 13 residues. The CDR3 region is CASSLENGNTIYF. CDR3 sequence (DNA): TGTGCCAGCAGCTTAGAGAACGGAAACACCATATATTTT.

The chain recombines TRBV19 with TRBJ1-1; 10 bases align to TRBD1. Germline loops: CDR1 LNHDA, CDR2 SQIVND (reference sequence). The V gene end was trimmed by 4 bases and the J gene end by 4 bases; junction bases not matched to a gene: 12. The CDR3 loop spans 17 amino acids. CDR3 residues: CASSTSRDRGTVTEAFF. The DNA of the CDR3 is TGTGCCAGTAGTACGTCCCGGGACAGGGGAACGGTCACTGAAGCTTTCTTT.

In DNA, the CDR3 is TGTGCCAGCAGCGCACTTCCGGGACAGGGGTACGAGCAGTACTTC. Encoded protein: CASSALPGQGYEQYF. The chain combines TRBV6-5 with TRBJ2-7, with TRBD1 identical over 10 bases. The CDR3 is 15 amino acids. Germline V CDR1 and CDR2: MNHEY, SVGAGI. Trimming cost V 6 bases and J 4 bases; bases outside gene matches: 9.

V gene TRBV7-9 combines with J gene TRBJ2-4; 11 nucleotides agree with TRBD2. Looked up from germline, CDR1 is SEHNR and CDR2 is FQNEAQ (reference sequence). The V and J ends lost 5 bases and 0 bases, in that order; junction bases with no gene match: 12. This CDR3 contains 19 residues. CDR3: CASSLPLAGDPLAKNIQYF. DNA for the CDR3: TGTGCCAGCAGCCTACCACTAGCGGGAGACCCATTAGCCAAAAACATTCAGTACTTC.

The chain employs TRBV28 and TRBJ1-2; D is perhaps TRBD1 (6 bases). Per germline, CDR1 MDHEN and CDR2 SYDVKM. Trimming took off 3 bases at V and 3 bases at J, with 14 bases between the two ends. The CDR3 loop spans 15 amino acids. The CDR3 DNA is TGTGCCAGCAGTTTGCAAAAGAGGGGGGACTATGGCTACACCTTC. Protein: CASSLQKRGDYGYTF.

The V gene is TRBV9, the J gene TRBJ2-3, with a tentative D call TRBD1 (5 bases). Trimming stripped 3 bases from V and 6 bases from J, with 14 bases between. This CDR3 is 14 amino acids long. CDR1 SGDLS and CDR2 YYNGEE come from the germline V gene. The CDR3 DNA is TGTGCCAGCAGCGAACAGGCCTCAGCTGATACGCAGTATTTT. Translated: CASSEQASADTQYF.

V and J are TRBV18 and TRBJ1-3, with TRBD1 as a possible D gene (6 bases). Trimming took 8 bases from V and 7 from J, leaving 15 bases between them. The CDR3 totals 13 residues. Germline V gene data show CDR1 as KGHSH and CDR2 as LQKENI. The CDR3 reads CASKDSPSNTIYF. The DNA of the CDR3 is TGTGCCAGCAAGGACAGCCCCTCCAACACCATATATTTT. The whole variable domain, remainder taken from reference TRBV18 and TRBJ1-3, is NAGVMQNPRHLVRRRGQEARLRCSPMKGHSHVYWYRQLPEEGLKFMVYLQKENIIDESGMPKERFSAEFPKEGPSILRIQQVVRGDSAAYFCASKDSPSNTIYFGEGSWLTVV.

This clone occurred once. The chain has TRBV28 and TRBJ2-7; weak D call: TRBD1 (6 bases). The CDR3 has 12 residues. Germline loops: CDR1 MDHEN, CDR2 SYDVKM. The germline V and J ends were trimmed by 6 bases and 11 bases, with 17 bases remaining between them. The chain's CDR3 is CASRAPSRQEYF. The CDR3 DNA follows: TGTGCCAGCAGGGCCCCCTCGAGACAGGAGTACTTC.

This chain uses TRBV5-1 with TRBJ1-2; no firm D call. The germline V gene encodes CDR1 SGHRS and CDR2 YFSETQ. This CDR3 has 16 residues. The V end was cut by 4 bases, the J end by 8 bases, with 24 bases between. Written as DNA, the CDR3 is TGCGCCAGCAGCCCCGCGGGCGGCACCGGCCCACGCGGCTACACCTTC. Translated: CASSPAGGTGPRGYTF.